Included here is one T cell receptor beta chain sequence, with context. The CDR3 consists of 15 residues. J lost 2 bases, V lost 4 bases, and 7 bases had no gene match. Germline CDR1 is SGHKS and CDR2 is YYEKEE (reference sequence). These data come from a study of cytomegalovirus exposure and HLA in healthy donors. 13 Jbeta primers and 60 Vbeta primers were used for the PCR. TCRdb keeps only in-frame clones here, not all; method: immunoSEQ multiplex PCR. The sample spans about 96,000 clones; the ten largest clones claim under 4.5%. The TCR originated in a woman aged 30 to 39 in good health and CMV-seronegative. The chain combines TRBV5-5 with TRBJ2-7; 9 bases line up with TRBD1. The material sequenced was PBMCs. The DNA of the CDR3 is TGTGCCAGCAGCAGAACAGGGGGCACCACCTACGAGCAGTACTTC. The encoded protein is CASSRTGGTTYEQYF.